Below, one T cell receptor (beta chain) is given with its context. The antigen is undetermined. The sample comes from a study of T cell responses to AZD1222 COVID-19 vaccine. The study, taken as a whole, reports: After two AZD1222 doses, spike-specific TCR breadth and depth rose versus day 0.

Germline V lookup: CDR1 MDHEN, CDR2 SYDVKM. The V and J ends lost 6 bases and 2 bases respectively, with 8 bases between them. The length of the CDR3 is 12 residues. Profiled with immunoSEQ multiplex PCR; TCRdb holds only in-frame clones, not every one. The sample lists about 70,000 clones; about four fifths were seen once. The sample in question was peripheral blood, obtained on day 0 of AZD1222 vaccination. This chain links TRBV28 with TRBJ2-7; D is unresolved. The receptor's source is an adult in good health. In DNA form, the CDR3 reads TGTGCCAGCAGCCCCAGTCCCTACGAGCAGTACTTC. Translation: CASSPSPYEQYF.